The 19 T cell receptor beta chains presented below share a single source sample, sequenced in a study of early T cells in non-severe SARS-CoV-2 infection. MiXCR, applied by TCRdb to the 5' RACE reads, yields one record per CDR3 protein. The data show roughly 75,000 distinct CDR3 sequences, approximately 9.1% seen once. Sequenced: whole blood. Receptor source: an adult who was a healthcare worker with PCR-confirmed SARS-CoV-2 infection or an uninfected control (not recorded which).

This clonotype was detected ten times or more. The chain is built from TRBV7-2 and TRBJ2-5; 8 bases map to TRBD1. Germline trimming cut 5 bases from V and 10 bases from J; bases unmatched to any gene: 9. Germline V CDR1 and CDR2: SGHTA, FQGNSA. There are 13 residues in the CDR3. In nucleotides, the CDR3 is TGTGCCAGCAGCGGACAGGGAGGCCCCGGCCAGTACTTC. It codes for CASSGQGGPGQYF.

The CDR3 nucleotides read TGTGCCAGCAAGGAGGGTGCTAAATCTGAAGCTTTCTTT. Encoded protein: CASKEGAKSEAFF. The V gene is TRBV28, the J gene TRBJ1-1; D ambiguous. Trimming left V 7 bases short and J 6 bases short, with 15 bases between. Germline loops: CDR1 MDHEN, CDR2 SYDVKM. The length of the CDR3 is 13 residues.

This clonotype occurred many times. The CDR3 region has the DNA TGTGCCAGCAGCTTAGATAGGCAGAAGGGCATGCAGTACTTC. It yields the protein CASSLDRQKGMQYF. The chain couples TRBV11-2 to TRBJ2-7, with unresolved D. The CDR3 sequence is 14 residues long. Germline CDR1 SGHAT, CDR2 FQNNGV. V was shortened by 0 bases and J by 9 bases, with 15 bases between the two germline ends.

On this clonotype: The DNA is left out, because the CDR3 cannot be placed on it with certainty; the CDR3 is given as TCRdb lists it. The chain recombines TRBV12-3 or TRBV12-4 with TRBJ1-6. The CDR3 is 16 residues long, ends included. CDR3 amino acids: CASSSSADSYNSPLHF.

In this sample, this clonotype turned up many times. The V call is TRBV27, the J call TRBJ2-1; 9 bases map to TRBD2. The trim removed 6 bases at V and 6 bases at J, leaving 12 bases unmatched. Germline CDR1 is MNHEY and CDR2 is SMNVEV (reference sequence). The CDR3 runs 16 residues. CDR3 DNA sequence: TGTGCCAGCAGGACCCTTGGACTAGCGTCACTCAATGAGCAGTTCTTC. Amino acid sequence: CASRTLGLASLNEQFF.

With respect to this clonotype: With a much larger clone just one base away, this may be a read error. The chain has TRBV5-1 and TRBJ2-2; TRBD2 matches 11 bases. Germline lookup yields CDR1 SGHRS and CDR2 YFSETQ. The CDR3 consists of 16 residues. CDR3 DNA: TGCGCCATCAGCTTTTTAGCGGGAGGGCCTTCCGGGGAGCTGTTTTTT. This translates into CAISFLAGGPSGELFF.

This clonotype has a count of ten or more. The chain carries TRBV7-2 and TRBJ2-1; no definite D call. Per germline, CDR1 SGHTA and CDR2 FQGNSA. The CDR3 sequence is 12 residues long. V lost 5 bases and J lost 9, with 11 bases in between. This CDR3 reads CASSPNKLEQFF. The DNA of the CDR3 is TGTGCCAGCAGCCCGAATAAACTTGAGCAGTTCTTC.

This clonotype has ten or more counts. The chain joins TRBV27 to TRBJ2-1; D call uncertain. Germline-derived CDR1 and CDR2 are MNHEY and SMNVEV (reference sequence). The CDR3 contains 14 residues. Trimming removed 7 bases from V and 8 bases from J, with 18 bases in between. The CDR3 nucleotides read TGTGCCAGCACCCGGTGGTCTAGGAAGGATGAGCAGTTCTTC. This codes for CASTRWSRKDEQFF.

This clonotype was picked up a small number of times. This chain connects TRBV3-1 to TRBJ1-2; 8 nucleotides agree with TRBD1. From germline, CDR1 is LGHDT and CDR2 YNNKEL (reference sequence). This CDR3 comprises 15 residues. The V segment lost 4 bases and the J segment 4 bases; nucleotides outside the gene matches: 8. CDR3 coding DNA: TGTGCCAGCAGCCCTTCGACAGGGGCCTTCTATGGCTACACCTTC. Its protein product is CASSPSTGAFYGYTF.

This clonotype was picked up many times. The germline gene is not matched at one end of the junction; a read error may be the cause. This chain connects TRBV20-1 to TRBJ1-1; tentative D call: TRBD1 (5 bases). The CDR3 consists of 12 residues. Germline V lookup: CDR1 DFQATT, CDR2 SNEGSKA (reference sequence). CDR3 amino acids: CSANQGYTEVFF. The CDR3 DNA reads TGCAGTGCTAATCAGGGATACACTGAAGTTTTCTTT.

This clonotype turned up a few times. The chain combines TRBV27 with TRBJ1-1; perhaps TRBD1 as D (6 bases). The V end was cut by 3 bases, the J end by 11 bases, with 16 bases between. CDR1 is MNHEY and CDR2 is SMNVEV in the germline V gene (reference sequence). This CDR3 is built from 13 residues. This chain's CDR3 is CASSLGQGKIAFF. For the CDR3, the DNA is TGTGCCAGCAGTTTGGGGCAGGGGAAGATTGCTTTCTTT.

A few counts support this clonotype. The chain is built from TRBV7-8 and TRBJ2-3, with 14 bases lining up with TRBD2. CDR1 is SGHVS and CDR2 is FQNEAQ in the germline V gene. Unmatched junction bases numbered 5, after V lost 5 bases and J lost 1 base. This CDR3 has 17 amino acids. CDR3 nucleotide sequence: TGTGCCAGCAGCCGGGGACTAGCGGGAGTCGGCACAGATACGCAGTATTTT. It specifies CASSRGLAGVGTDTQYF.

A few counts support this clonotype. The V and J genes are TRBV18 and TRBJ2-7; 9 bases line up with TRBD2. V was pared by 6 bases and J by 2 bases, with 11 bases of the junction left unmatched. The CDR3 length is 16 residues. From germline, CDR1 is KGHSH and CDR2 LQKENI. The CDR3 DNA reads as TGTGCCAGCTCCCCCGGGACTAGCTTTCTCCCCTACGAGCAGTACTTC. It is translated as CASSPGTSFLPYEQYF.

The genes are TRBV5-5 and TRBJ2-7; TRBD1 agrees at 9 bases. Germline V gives CDR1 SGHKS, CDR2 YYEKEE (reference sequence). This CDR3 is 14 amino acids long. The V gene end was trimmed by 2 bases and the J gene end by 5 bases; junction bases not matched to a gene: 5. The CDR3 sequence is CASSFTGGDDEQYF. The CDR3 region has the DNA TGTGCCAGCAGCTTCACAGGGGGCGACGACGAGCAGTACTTC.

The J gene is TRBJ2-7, the V gene TRBV5-1; D unresolved. This CDR3 is 13 amino acids long. V was pared by 1 base and J by 3 bases, with 8 bases between. Germline V lookup: CDR1 SGHRS, CDR2 YFSETQ. CDR3 DNA sequence: TGCGCCAGCAGCTTGCCCTGGATCTACGAGCAGTACTTC. Its protein product is CASSLPWIYEQYF.

Points on this clonotype: This may stem from a read error, because a much larger clone lies one nucleotide away. This rearrangement joins TRBV28 to TRBJ2-7; TRBD1 is a possible D gene (6 bases). CDR1 is MDHEN and CDR2 is SYDVKM in the germline V gene. This CDR3 is built from 12 residues. DNA for the CDR3: TGTGCCAGCAGGGTCAGGGGATACGAGCGGTACTTC. It is translated as CASRVRGYERYF.

This clonotype was seen at least ten times. The J gene is TRBJ2-5, the V gene TRBV7-9, with TRBD2 matching over 13 bases. CDR3 length: 18 residues. Trimming at V came to 6 bases and at J to 4 bases, leaving 14 bases not matched to a gene. Germline loops: CDR1 SEHNR, CDR2 FQNEAQ (reference sequence). CDR3 amino acids: CASSQPGLAGLPGETQYF. The CDR3 bases are TGTGCCAGCAGTCAGCCGGGACTAGCGGGACTACCGGGAGAGACCCAGTACTTC.

This clonotype was recorded a few times. This sequence joins TRBV9 and TRBJ2-7; 8 bases match TRBD2. In germline, CDR1 is SGDLS, CDR2 YYNGEE. Trimming took 0 bases from V and 2 from J; bases not matched to a gene: 4. The CDR3 is 15 residues long. The DNA for the CDR3 is TGTGCCAGCAGCGTAGGCGGTAGCGGGGCCTACGAGCAGTACTTC. Translated, it gives CASSVGGSGAYEQYF.

This clonotype was detected only a few times. CDR3 sequence reads: CASSPPGQSDTQYF. In DNA form, the CDR3 reads TGTGCCAGCTCACCGCCCGGACAGTCAGATACGCAGTATTTT. V and J are TRBV18 and TRBJ2-3, with D maybe TRBD1 (6 bases). Trimming left V 3 bases short and J 4 bases short, with 11 bases between. Per germline, CDR1 KGHSH and CDR2 LQKENI. The CDR3 sequence is 14 residues long.